The source of this TCR beta chain is a study of cytomegalovirus exposure and HLA in healthy donors. The CDR3 extends over 16 amino acids. Germline loops: CDR1 MGHRA, CDR2 YSYEKL. With V trimmed by 4 bases and J by 5 bases, 10 bases remained unmatched. PCR primers comprised 60 Vbeta and 13 Jbeta primers. Profiled with immunoSEQ multiplex PCR; TCRdb holds only in-frame clones, not every one. Altogether 150,000 to 200,000 clones are present, less than 80% being singletons, with the ten largest covering under 2%. Whole-study findings and limits: Likely technical artifact: a cluster of highly shared sequence variants.

With regard to this clone: Its specificity is unknown.

The genes are TRBV4-1 and TRBJ2-1; 8 bases are shared with TRBD2. The sequence was obtained from a man in his late teens or twenties in good health and CMV-seronegative. Sequencing was done on a sample of PBMCs. CDR3 nucleotide sequence: TGCGCCAGCAGCCCTTCGGGGGGGCGAGCTAACAATGAGCAGTTCTTC. It translates to CASSPSGGRANNEQFF.